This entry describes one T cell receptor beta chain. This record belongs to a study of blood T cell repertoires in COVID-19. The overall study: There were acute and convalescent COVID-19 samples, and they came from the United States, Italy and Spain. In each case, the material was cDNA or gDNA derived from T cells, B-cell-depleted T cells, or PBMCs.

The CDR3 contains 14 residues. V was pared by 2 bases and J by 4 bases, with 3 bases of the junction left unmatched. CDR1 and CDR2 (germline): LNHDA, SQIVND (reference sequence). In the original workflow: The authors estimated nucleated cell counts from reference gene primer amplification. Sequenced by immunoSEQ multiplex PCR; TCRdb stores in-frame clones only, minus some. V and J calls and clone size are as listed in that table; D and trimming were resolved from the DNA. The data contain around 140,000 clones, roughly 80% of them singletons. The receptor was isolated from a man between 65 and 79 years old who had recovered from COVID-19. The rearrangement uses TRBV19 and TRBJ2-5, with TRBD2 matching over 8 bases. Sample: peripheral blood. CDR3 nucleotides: TGTGCCAGTAGTATAACGGGAGGGGGAGAGACCCAGTACTTC. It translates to CASSITGGGETQYF.